This T cell receptor beta chain was recorded in a study of CD8+ T cells in alopecia areata. The CDR3 sequence is 18 residues long. Germline assignment: CDR1 MGHRA and CDR2 YSYEKL. Trimming removed 0 bases from V and 3 bases from J, with 18 bases in between. Extracted RNA was reverse transcribed, and the resulting cDNA served as sequencing template. Sequenced by immunoSEQ multiplex PCR; TCRdb stores in-frame clones only, minus some. The sample lists approximately 140,000 clones, around 83% occurring once. The treatment: oral pan-JAK inhibitor, 5-10 mg twice daily. This clonotype was obtained from a human donor with alopecia areata. The chain links TRBV4-1 to TRBJ1-5; D ambiguous. The sequenced sample was CD8+ T cells sorted from blood, obtained at week 4, from a patient treated with tofacitinib. CDR3 sequence: CASSQDVSGPEYNQPQHF. For the CDR3, the DNA is TGCGCCAGCAGCCAAGATGTTTCGGGCCCAGAATACAATCAGCCCCAGCATTTT.